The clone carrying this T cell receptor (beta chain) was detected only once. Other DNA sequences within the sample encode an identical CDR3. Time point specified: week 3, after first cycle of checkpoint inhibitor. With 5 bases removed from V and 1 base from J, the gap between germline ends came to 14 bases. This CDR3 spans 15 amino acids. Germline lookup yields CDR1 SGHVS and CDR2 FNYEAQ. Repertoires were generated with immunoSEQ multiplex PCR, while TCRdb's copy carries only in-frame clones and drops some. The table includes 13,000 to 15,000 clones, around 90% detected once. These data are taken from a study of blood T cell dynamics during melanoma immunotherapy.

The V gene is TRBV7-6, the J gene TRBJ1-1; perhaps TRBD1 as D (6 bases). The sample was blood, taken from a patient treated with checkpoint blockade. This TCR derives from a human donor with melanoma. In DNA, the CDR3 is TGTGCCAGCAGCACTCGGCGGGGGGCGAACACTGAAGCTTTCTTT. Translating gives CASSTRRGANTEAFF.